The 19 T cell receptor beta chains given below trace back to one sample, sequenced in a study of graft-versus-host responses after intestinal transplantation. Sequencing was performed with immunoSEQ multiplex PCR; in TCRdb, only in-frame clones are kept and a portion is missing. The sample lists about 22,000 clones; around 78% were seen once. Intraepithelial and lamina propria lymphocytes were released after the graft tissue was processed. The material sequenced was ileum tissue, taken 12 days after intestinal transplant. These receptors were collected from a human patient who received an intestinal transplant, so some T cells may come from the graft donor.

V is TRBV21-1 and J is TRBJ1-1; the table's D call of TRBD1 was not tested on the DNA. TRBV21-1 is reported as a pseudogene. There are 13 residues in the CDR3. CDR3 loop: CASSKGLLTEAFF. DNA for the CDR3: TGTGCCAGCAGCAAGGGCCTACTCACTGAAGCTTTCTTT.

This chain links TRBV29-1 with TRBJ2-3; perhaps TRBD1 as D (6 bases). The V end lost 1 base, the J end lost 1 base, and 9 bases lay between the germline ends. The CDR3 consists of 14 residues. Germline CDR1 and CDR2: SQVTM and ANQGSEA. CDR3 sequence: CSVEGGQGTDTQYF. The CDR3 DNA sequence: TGCAGCGTTGAAGGGGGGCAGGGCACAGATACGCAGTATTTT.

The chain recombines TRBV5-6 with TRBJ2-3, with 11 bases aligning to TRBD2. The J segment lost 4 bases and the V segment lost 4 bases, leaving 11 bases of the junction unmatched. This CDR3 spans 17 amino acids. The V gene's germline CDR1 is SGHDT and CDR2 YYEEEE. The DNA of the CDR3 is TGTGCCAGCAGCGGAATTCCAGCACTAGCGGGGGCAGATACGCAGTATTTT. It codes for CASSGIPALAGADTQYF.

This chain uses TRBV27 with TRBJ1-6; the D gene is possibly TRBD1 (6 bases). The CDR3 has 16 amino acids. CDR1 and CDR2 (germline): MNHEY, SMNVEV (reference sequence). The V end lost 3 bases, the J end lost 0 bases, and 9 bases lay between the germline ends. The CDR3 here is CASSFDRSSYNSPLHF. CDR3 DNA: TGTGCCAGCAGTTTCGACAGGAGCTCCTATAATTCACCCCTCCACTTT.

The rearrangement joins TRBV6-5 to TRBJ2-1, with 9 positions matching TRBD1. Germline trimming cut 2 bases from V and 2 bases from J; bases unmatched to any gene: 1. The CDR3 is 15 residues long. Germline V CDR1 and CDR2: MNHEY, SVGAGI. CDR3 in amino acids: CASSYRQGAYNEQFF. The CDR3 DNA follows: TGTGCCAGCAGTTACAGACAGGGGGCCTACAATGAGCAGTTCTTC.

The V call is TRBV9, the J call TRBJ1-2; 10 nucleotides match TRBD1. This CDR3 is built from 15 residues. CDR1 and CDR2 (germline): SGDLS, YYNGEE. Unmatched junction bases numbered 5, after V lost 0 bases and J lost 6 bases. The CDR3 DNA sequence: TGTGCCAGCAGCGTAGTCCCGGACAGGGGGAATGGCTACACCTTC. This encodes CASSVVPDRGNGYTF.

V and J are TRBV6-5 and TRBJ2-1; D is undetermined. In germline, CDR1 is MNHEY, CDR2 SVGAGI. This CDR3 is 13 amino acids long. The V end was cut by 0 bases, the J end by 4 bases, with 4 bases between. CDR3 DNA sequence: TGTGCCAGCAGTTACTCATATTACAATGAGCAGTTCTTC. Encoded protein: CASSYSYYNEQFF.

This chain links TRBV5-1 with TRBJ2-1, with 9 bases lining up with TRBD2. The junction had 2 bases not matched to a gene; V was cut back by 1 base and J by 6 bases. Germline values: CDR1 SGHRS, CDR2 YFSETQ. CDR3 length equals 14 residues. The CDR3 sequence is CASSLLAGSNEQFF. For the CDR3, the DNA is TGCGCCAGCAGCTTGCTAGCGGGGTCCAATGAGCAGTTCTTC. Complete variable domain (other parts from reference TRBV5-1 and TRBJ2-1): KAGVTQTPRYLIKTRGQQVTLSCSPISGHRSVSWYQQTPGQGLQFLFEYFSETQRNKGNFPGRFSGRQFSNSRSEMNVSTLELGDSALYLCASSLLAGSNEQFFGPGTRLTVL.

V and J are TRBV4-1 and TRBJ1-6, with D possibly matching TRBD1 (6 bases). The CDR3 extends over 15 amino acids. Trimming cost V 3 bases and J 5 bases, with 11 bases left between them. The V gene's germline CDR1 is MGHRA and CDR2 YSYEKL. The CDR3, as DNA: TGCGCCAGCAGCCACAGGGGAGGGGATAATTCACCCCTCCACTTT. It encodes CASSHRGGDNSPLHF.

This clone has just a few counts. The chain carries TRBV7-9 and TRBJ2-2; 7 bases line up with TRBD1. V shed 4 bases, J shed 5 bases, and the junction held 7 bases outside the gene matches. The CDR3 is 15 residues long. Germline CDR1 SEHNR, CDR2 FQNEAQ (reference sequence). CDR3 sequence: CASSSAGTETGELFF. The DNA of the CDR3 is TGTGCCAGCAGCTCGGCAGGGACAGAGACCGGGGAGCTGTTTTTT.

The V call is TRBV5-1, the J call TRBJ2-3, with TRBD2 identical over 12 bases. CDR1 is SGHRS, CDR2 YFSETQ, per germline. V lost 4 bases and J lost 3; bases outside the gene matches: 9. The CDR3 runs to 17 residues. CDR3 residues: CASSPTSGRWGTDTQYF. The CDR3 nucleotides read TGCGCCAGCAGCCCGACTAGCGGGAGATGGGGGACAGATACGCAGTATTTT.

The V and J genes are TRBV6-7 and TRBJ2-7; TRBD1 agrees at 7 bases. TRBV6-7 is placed among ORFs of uncertain function. The CDR3 sequence is 14 residues long. Germline trimming cut 3 bases from V and 5 bases from J; bases unmatched to any gene: 7. CDR3 nucleotides: TGTGCCAGCAGTTATCGGACAGGCGGAGACGAGCAGTACTTC. Translation: CASSYRTGGDEQYF.

J is TRBJ1-4 and V is TRBV5-1; maybe TRBD1 (6 bases). Germline CDR1 reads SGHRS; CDR2 reads YFSETQ. Between the trimmed V and J ends, which lost 5 bases and 4 bases, there was a span of 18 bases. The CDR3 covers 16 residues. The CDR3: CASRQRTDARNEKLFF. CDR3 nucleotides: TGCGCCAGCAGACAGAGGACAGACGCGCGTAATGAAAAACTGTTTTTT.

This sequence joins TRBV7-9 and TRBJ2-5, with D perhaps matching TRBD2 (5 bases). The CDR3 is made up of 13 amino acids. V was shortened by 5 bases and J by 5 bases, with 12 bases between the two germline ends. Germline assignment: CDR1 SEHNR and CDR2 FQNEAQ (reference sequence). In DNA, the CDR3 is TGTGCCAGCAGCCCGGGGTTTGGGGAGACCCAGTACTTC. Protein product: CASSPGFGETQYF.

The rearrangement links TRBV11-2 to TRBJ2-7; perhaps TRBD2 as D (6 bases). Germline lookup yields CDR1 SGHAT and CDR2 FQNNGV. The CDR3 has 15 amino acids. Trimming removed 5 bases at V and 5 bases at J, with 19 bases between. CDR3 loop: CASSTRHRLVHEQYF. CDR3 nucleotide sequence: TGTGCCAGCAGCACTCGCCACCGACTAGTGCACGAGCAGTACTTC.

The genes are TRBV6-1 and TRBJ2-5, with 9 bases matching TRBD1. The trim removed 5 bases at V and 5 bases at J, leaving 6 bases unmatched. The CDR3 totals 14 residues. From germline, CDR1 is MNHNS and CDR2 SASEGT. CDR3 residues: CASSSGTGLETQYF. DNA of the CDR3: TGTGCCAGCAGTTCCGGGACAGGGTTGGAGACCCAGTACTTC.

This clone was picked up one time. The chain uses TRBV5-1 and TRBJ2-7, with TRBD1 matching over 7 bases. The CDR3 extends over 14 amino acids. From germline, CDR1 is SGHRS and CDR2 YFSETQ. V gave up 1 base and J gave up 2 bases; unmatched junction bases: 3. CDR3 residues: CASSLNRGPYEQYF. CDR3 coding DNA: TGCGCCAGCAGCTTGAACAGGGGACCCTACGAGCAGTACTTC.

The chain uses TRBV5-5 and TRBJ2-2; 15 bases fit TRBD2. J lost 10 bases, V lost 4 bases, and 5 bases had no gene match. Germline lookup yields CDR1 SGHKS and CDR2 YYEKEE (reference sequence). The CDR3 consists of 15 residues. The CDR3 is CASSVGTSGGMELFF. The CDR3 DNA follows: TGTGCCAGCAGCGTCGGGACTAGCGGGGGGATGGAGCTGTTTTTT.

This clone appeared once. The chain has TRBV5-1 and TRBJ2-3; 7 nucleotides agree with TRBD1. Germline trimming cut 2 bases from V and 0 bases from J; bases unmatched to any gene: 12. CDR3 size: 18 residues. Germline lookup yields CDR1 SGHRS and CDR2 YFSETQ. CDR3 protein: CASSLWAHRGQSTDTQYF. CDR3 bases: TGCGCCAGCAGCTTATGGGCCCACAGGGGTCAAAGCACAGATACGCAGTATTTT. The full variable domain, completed using reference TRBV5-1 and TRBJ2-3, is KAGVTQTPRYLIKTRGQQVTLSCSPISGHRSVSWYQQTPGQGLQFLFEYFSETQRNKGNFPGRFSGRQFSNSRSEMNVSTLELGDSALYLCASSLWAHRGQSTDTQYFGPGTRLTVL.